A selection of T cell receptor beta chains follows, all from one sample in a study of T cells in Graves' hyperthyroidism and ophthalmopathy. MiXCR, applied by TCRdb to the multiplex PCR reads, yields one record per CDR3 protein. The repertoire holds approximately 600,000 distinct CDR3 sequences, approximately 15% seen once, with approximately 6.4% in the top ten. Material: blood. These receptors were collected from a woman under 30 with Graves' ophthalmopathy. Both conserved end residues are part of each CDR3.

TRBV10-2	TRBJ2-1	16	CASSSKTSGRTNEQFF
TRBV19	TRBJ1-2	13	CASTGVSSYGYTF
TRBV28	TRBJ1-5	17	CASTPFLRTGDLQPQHF
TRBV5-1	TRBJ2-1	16	CASSPLRLAGDVEQFF
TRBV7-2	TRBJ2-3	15	CASSSSGGGGDTQYF
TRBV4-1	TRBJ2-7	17	CASSQDGEVALSYEQYF
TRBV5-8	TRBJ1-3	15	CASSLRVYSGNTIYF
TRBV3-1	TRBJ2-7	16	CASSPRSAGGPYEQYF
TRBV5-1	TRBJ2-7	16	CASSFSGTGGLYEQYF
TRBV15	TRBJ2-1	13	CATSTRQGNEQFF
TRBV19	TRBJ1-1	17	CASSMYRTGPGGTEAFF
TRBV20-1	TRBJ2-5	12	CSAPGVGETQYF
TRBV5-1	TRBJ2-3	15	CASSTVAGEADTQYF
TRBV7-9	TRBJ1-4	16	CASGGQGAPEGEKLFF
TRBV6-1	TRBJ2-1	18	CASSEGVQRLRTYNEQFF
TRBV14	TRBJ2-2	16	CASSQPSGRAAGELFF